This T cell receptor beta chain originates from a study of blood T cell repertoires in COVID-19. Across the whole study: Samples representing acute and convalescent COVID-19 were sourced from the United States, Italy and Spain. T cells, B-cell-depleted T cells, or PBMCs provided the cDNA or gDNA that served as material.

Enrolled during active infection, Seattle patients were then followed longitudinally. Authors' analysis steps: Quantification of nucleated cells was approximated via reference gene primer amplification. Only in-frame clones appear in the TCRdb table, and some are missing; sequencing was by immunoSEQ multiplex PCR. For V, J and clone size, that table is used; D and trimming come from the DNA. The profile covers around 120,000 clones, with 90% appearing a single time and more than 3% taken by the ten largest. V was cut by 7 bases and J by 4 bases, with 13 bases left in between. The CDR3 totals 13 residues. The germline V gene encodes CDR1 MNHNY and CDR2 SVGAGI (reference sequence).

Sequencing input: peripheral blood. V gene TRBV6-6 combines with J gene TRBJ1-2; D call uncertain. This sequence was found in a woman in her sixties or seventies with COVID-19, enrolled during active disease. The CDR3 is CASTPRDVYGYTF. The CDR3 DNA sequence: TGTGCCAGCACTCCTAGAGACGTCTATGGCTACACCTTC.